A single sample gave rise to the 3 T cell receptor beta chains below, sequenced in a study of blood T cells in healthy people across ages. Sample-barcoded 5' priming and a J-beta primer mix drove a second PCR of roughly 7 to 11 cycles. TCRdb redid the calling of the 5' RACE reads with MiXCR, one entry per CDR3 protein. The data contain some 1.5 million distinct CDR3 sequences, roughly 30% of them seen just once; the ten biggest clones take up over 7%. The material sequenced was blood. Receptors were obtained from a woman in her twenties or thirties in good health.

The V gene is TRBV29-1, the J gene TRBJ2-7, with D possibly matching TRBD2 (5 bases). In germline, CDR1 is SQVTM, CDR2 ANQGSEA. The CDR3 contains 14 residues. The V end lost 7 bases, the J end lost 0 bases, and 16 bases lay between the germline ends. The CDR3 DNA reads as TGCAGCGCCCATTCCGGGGTTCCCTCCTACGAGCAGTACTTC. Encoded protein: CSAHSGVPSYEQYF.

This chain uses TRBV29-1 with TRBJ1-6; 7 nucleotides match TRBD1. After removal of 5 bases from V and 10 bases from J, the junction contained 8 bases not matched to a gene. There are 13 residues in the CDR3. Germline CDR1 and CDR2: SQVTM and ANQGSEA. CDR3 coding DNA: TGCAGCGTTAGACAGGGAGTGGGGTCACCCCTCCACTTT. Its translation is CSVRQGVGSPLHF. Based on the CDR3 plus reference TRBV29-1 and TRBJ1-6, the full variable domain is SAVISQKPSRDICQRGTSLTIQCQVDSQVTMMFWYRQQPGQSLTLIATANQGSEATYESGFVIDKFPISRPNLTFSTLTVSNMSPEDSSIYLCSVRQGVGSPLHFGNGTRLTVT.

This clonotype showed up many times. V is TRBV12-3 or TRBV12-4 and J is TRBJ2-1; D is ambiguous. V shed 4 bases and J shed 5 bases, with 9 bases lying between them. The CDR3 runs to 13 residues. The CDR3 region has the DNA TGTGCCAGCAGTTCCGGGCGGCACAATGAGCAGTTCTTC. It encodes CASSSGRHNEQFF.